The present TCR beta chain was sequenced within a study of T cells after yellow fever vaccination. Study information: Low-cell-number fractions underwent preparation using SMART-Seq v4 Ultra Low Input. Study-wide results and caveats: Weaker overall was a secondary response that nonetheless peaked faster, on day 5 versus 15. Most clones from primary vaccination resurfaced after the booster (around 95% CD4, 88% CD8).

Researchers made TCR cDNA using 5'RACE template switching, and this step added a universal primer site and UMIs. TCRdb re-called the 5' RACE reads with MiXCR, one entry per CDR3 protein. Among 450,000 to 600,000 distinct CDR3 sequences listed, approximately 16% were seen once. This clonotype was detected once. Antigen: not known. The CDR3 totals 18 residues. The junction had 18 bases not matched to a gene; V was cut back by 11 bases and J by 0 bases. Germline CDR1 reads SGHVT; CDR2 reads SQSDAQ. J is TRBJ2-3 and V is TRBV7-4; 9 nucleotides line up with TRBD2. This receptor was taken from a man younger than 35 who received the YFV17D yellow fever vaccine. Sequencing used PBMCs, obtained less than 6 days after the first yellow fever vaccination. The chain's CDR3 is CASSQRAGGYSSTDTQYF. CDR3 in DNA: TGTGCCTCCTCCCAAAGAGCGGGGGGTTACTCTAGCACAGATACGCAGTATTTT.